A single sample gave rise to the 13 T cell receptor beta chains below, sequenced in a study of blood T cell repertoires in COVID-19. Sequenced by immunoSEQ multiplex PCR; TCRdb stores in-frame clones only, minus some. The data show over 60,000 clones, about 90% seen once. The sequenced sample was peripheral blood. All receptors come from a man between 45 and 60 years old with COVID-19, enrolled during active disease.

The chain recombines TRBV7-2 with TRBJ2-3, with 13 bases that match TRBD2. Germline-derived CDR1 and CDR2 are SGHTA and FQGNSA. This CDR3 region has 16 residues. Unmatched junction bases numbered 10, after V lost 5 bases and J lost 8 bases. The CDR3 nucleotides read TGTGCCAGCAGCGGAAAACTAGCGGGAGGGATGGGTACGCAGTATTTT. The encoded protein is CASSGKLAGGMGTQYF.

The chain uses TRBV5-4 and TRBJ2-3; 7 bases are shared with TRBD2. With V trimmed by 3 bases and J by 1 base, 2 bases remained unmatched. CDR1 and CDR2 from the germline V gene are SGHNT and YYREEE (reference sequence). The CDR3 covers 14 residues. CDR3 amino acids: CASSSSGRTDTQYF. As DNA, the CDR3 is TGTGCCAGCAGCTCTAGCGGTCGCACAGATACGCAGTATTTT. The full variable domain, completed using reference TRBV5-4 and TRBJ2-3, is ETGVTQSPTHLIKTRGQQVTLRCSSQSGHNTVSWYQQALGQGPQFIFQYYREEENGRGNFPPRFSGLQFPNYSSELNVNALELDDSALYLCASSSSGRTDTQYFGPGTRLTVL.

The chain combines TRBV4-1 with TRBJ1-5, with TRBD1 identical over 8 bases. This CDR3 has 17 amino acids. Per germline, CDR1 MGHRA and CDR2 YSYEKL. Trimming took 1 base from V and 3 from J; bases not matched to a gene: 8. CDR3 amino acids: CASSQGGTGLFNQPQHF. The CDR3 DNA is TGCGCCAGCAGCCAAGGGGGGACAGGCTTATTCAATCAGCCCCAGCATTTT.

This chain joins TRBV3-1 (or the pseudogene TRBV3-2) and TRBJ1-2; D unresolved. CDR1 is LGHDT and CDR2 is YNNKEL in the germline V gene (reference sequence). V gave up 1 base and J gave up 4 bases, with 7 bases separating them. The CDR3 spans 13 residues. CDR3 loop: CASSQGTFYGYTF. DNA of the CDR3: TGTGCCAGCAGCCAAGGCACTTTCTATGGCTACACCTTC.

The V gene is TRBV9, the J gene TRBJ2-3, with TRBD2 matching over 10 bases. The V gene end was trimmed by 3 bases and the J gene end by 0 bases; junction bases not matched to a gene: 1. In germline, CDR1 is SGDLS, CDR2 YYNGEE. The CDR3 has 15 residues. The CDR3 DNA reads TGTGCCAGCAGCGCGACTAGCGGGAGCACAGATACGCAGTATTTT. This translates into CASSATSGSTDTQYF.

V gene TRBV3-1 (or the pseudogene TRBV3-2) combines with J gene TRBJ2-7; TRBD2 matches 10 bases. V shed 1 base and J 3 bases; nucleotides not matched to a gene: 3. This CDR3 region has 15 residues. The germline V gene has CDR1 LGHDT and CDR2 YNNKEL (reference sequence). The CDR3 DNA reads as TGTGCCAGCAGCCAAGGTCTAGCGGGAGACTACGAGCAGTACTTC. Translating it yields CASSQGLAGDYEQYF.

The CDR3 loop reads CASSLLLTAGELFF. The CDR3 DNA follows: TGTGCCAGCAGCCTGTTACTGACAGCCGGGGAGCTGTTTTTT. The rearrangement joins TRBV11-2 to TRBJ2-2, with a tentative D call TRBD1 (5 bases). V lost 5 bases to trimming and J lost 6 bases, with 13 bases between them. Germline loops: CDR1 SGHAT, CDR2 FQNNGV. This CDR3 region has 14 residues.

The chain joins TRBV6-2 or TRBV6-3 to TRBJ2-7; no clear D gene. CDR1 and CDR2 from the germline V gene are MNHEY and SVGEGT. CDR3 size: 13 residues. Trimming shortened V by 1 base and J by 1 base, and 5 bases separated the two germline ends. The CDR3 nucleotides are TGTGCCAGCAGTTACTTCCGTTCCTACGAGCAGTACTTC. It encodes CASSYFRSYEQYF.

In DNA form, the CDR3 reads TGTGCCAGCAGCCTACCTAAGGGGGGGAAGAACACTGAAGCTTTCTTT. The encoded protein is CASSLPKGGKNTEAFF. V gene TRBV7-9 combines with J gene TRBJ1-1, with a possible D match to TRBD1 (6 bases). CDR3 length equals 16 residues. In germline, CDR1 is SEHNR, CDR2 FQNEAQ (reference sequence). Trimming shortened V by 5 bases and J by 1 base, and 17 bases separated the two germline ends.

The chain couples TRBV12-3 or TRBV12-4 to TRBJ1-1, with D unresolved. The CDR3 has 12 residues. V was clipped by 3 bases and J by 5 bases, with 7 bases between them. This CDR3 is CASSFQVTEAFF. In nucleotides, the CDR3 is TGTGCCAGCAGTTTCCAGGTGACTGAAGCTTTCTTT.

The gene calls are TRBV7-9 and TRBJ1-4; no clear D. V was clipped by 5 bases and J by 5 bases, with 18 bases between them. The CDR3 runs 16 residues. Germline values: CDR1 SEHNR, CDR2 FQNEAQ (reference sequence). This CDR3 is CASSGLDVGMNEKLFF. The CDR3 DNA sequence: TGTGCCAGCAGCGGACTAGATGTGGGTATGAATGAAAAACTGTTTTTT.

The rearrangement joins TRBV28 to TRBJ1-4; 10 bases are shared with TRBD1. The CDR3 loop spans 17 amino acids. CDR1 and CDR2 (germline): MDHEN, SYDVKM. J gave up 0 bases and V 6 bases, and 7 bases lay outside the gene matches. CDR3 bases: TGTGCCAGCAGCCAGCCCGGACAGGGGGCAACTAATGAAAAACTGTTTTTT. As protein: CASSQPGQGATNEKLFF.

CDR3 residues: CASKKEGAYNEQFF. The DNA for the CDR3 is TGTGCCAGCAAGAAAGAGGGAGCTTACAATGAGCAGTTCTTC. The chain couples TRBV2 to TRBJ2-1; tentatively, D is TRBD2 (5 bases). Germline V CDR1 and CDR2: SNHLY, FYNNEI. CDR3 length equals 14 residues. Trimming stripped 7 bases from V and 4 bases from J, with 14 bases between.